This T cell receptor beta chain was retrieved from a study of T cell responses to AZD1222 COVID-19 vaccine. Overall study results and limits: Just six AZD1222 recipients were seropositive at baseline.

About this clone: No antigen is known for it.

This CDR3 comprises 16 residues. Germline lookup yields CDR1 SGHTA and CDR2 FQGNSA. Losses at the gene ends were 5 bases for V and 0 bases for J; bases not matched to a gene: 10. Profiling relied on immunoSEQ multiplex PCR, and the TCRdb table lists in-frame clones only, not all of them. The table records over 100,000 clones, approximately 88% of them present only once. This receptor was obtained from an adult in good health. The sequences come from peripheral blood, collected on day 0 of MenACWY control vaccination. The chain joins TRBV7-2 to TRBJ2-7; 7 nucleotides line up with TRBD2. CDR3 protein: CASSEGRAGDSYEQYF. For the CDR3, the DNA is TGTGCCAGCAGCGAGGGGAGGGCGGGAGACTCCTACGAGCAGTACTTC.